Listed here is a single T cell receptor beta chain. Antigen: not known. These data belong to a study of cytomegalovirus exposure and HLA in healthy donors. Study findings and constraints: A further, later analysis showed that HLA-associated TCR beta chains (compared with equally common others) were more clonally expanded.

Both 60 Vbeta primers and 13 Jbeta primers went into the PCR. Data came from immunoSEQ multiplex PCR; TCRdb stores just in-frame clones and leaves some out. The table lists 140,000 to 150,000 clones, approximately 80% of them singletons. V lost 2 bases, J lost 4 bases, and 13 bases lay in between. This CDR3 has 15 residues. The germline V gene encodes CDR1 SEHNR and CDR2 FQNEAQ (reference sequence). The chain carries TRBV7-9 and TRBJ2-3, with D perhaps matching TRBD1 (5 bases). The clonotype comes from a male donor in good health and CMV-seronegative. Input material: PBMCs. CDR3 nucleotides: TGTGCCAGCAGCTTATTCCTGGCAGGGTCAGATACGCAGTATTTT. It specifies CASSLFLAGSDTQYF.